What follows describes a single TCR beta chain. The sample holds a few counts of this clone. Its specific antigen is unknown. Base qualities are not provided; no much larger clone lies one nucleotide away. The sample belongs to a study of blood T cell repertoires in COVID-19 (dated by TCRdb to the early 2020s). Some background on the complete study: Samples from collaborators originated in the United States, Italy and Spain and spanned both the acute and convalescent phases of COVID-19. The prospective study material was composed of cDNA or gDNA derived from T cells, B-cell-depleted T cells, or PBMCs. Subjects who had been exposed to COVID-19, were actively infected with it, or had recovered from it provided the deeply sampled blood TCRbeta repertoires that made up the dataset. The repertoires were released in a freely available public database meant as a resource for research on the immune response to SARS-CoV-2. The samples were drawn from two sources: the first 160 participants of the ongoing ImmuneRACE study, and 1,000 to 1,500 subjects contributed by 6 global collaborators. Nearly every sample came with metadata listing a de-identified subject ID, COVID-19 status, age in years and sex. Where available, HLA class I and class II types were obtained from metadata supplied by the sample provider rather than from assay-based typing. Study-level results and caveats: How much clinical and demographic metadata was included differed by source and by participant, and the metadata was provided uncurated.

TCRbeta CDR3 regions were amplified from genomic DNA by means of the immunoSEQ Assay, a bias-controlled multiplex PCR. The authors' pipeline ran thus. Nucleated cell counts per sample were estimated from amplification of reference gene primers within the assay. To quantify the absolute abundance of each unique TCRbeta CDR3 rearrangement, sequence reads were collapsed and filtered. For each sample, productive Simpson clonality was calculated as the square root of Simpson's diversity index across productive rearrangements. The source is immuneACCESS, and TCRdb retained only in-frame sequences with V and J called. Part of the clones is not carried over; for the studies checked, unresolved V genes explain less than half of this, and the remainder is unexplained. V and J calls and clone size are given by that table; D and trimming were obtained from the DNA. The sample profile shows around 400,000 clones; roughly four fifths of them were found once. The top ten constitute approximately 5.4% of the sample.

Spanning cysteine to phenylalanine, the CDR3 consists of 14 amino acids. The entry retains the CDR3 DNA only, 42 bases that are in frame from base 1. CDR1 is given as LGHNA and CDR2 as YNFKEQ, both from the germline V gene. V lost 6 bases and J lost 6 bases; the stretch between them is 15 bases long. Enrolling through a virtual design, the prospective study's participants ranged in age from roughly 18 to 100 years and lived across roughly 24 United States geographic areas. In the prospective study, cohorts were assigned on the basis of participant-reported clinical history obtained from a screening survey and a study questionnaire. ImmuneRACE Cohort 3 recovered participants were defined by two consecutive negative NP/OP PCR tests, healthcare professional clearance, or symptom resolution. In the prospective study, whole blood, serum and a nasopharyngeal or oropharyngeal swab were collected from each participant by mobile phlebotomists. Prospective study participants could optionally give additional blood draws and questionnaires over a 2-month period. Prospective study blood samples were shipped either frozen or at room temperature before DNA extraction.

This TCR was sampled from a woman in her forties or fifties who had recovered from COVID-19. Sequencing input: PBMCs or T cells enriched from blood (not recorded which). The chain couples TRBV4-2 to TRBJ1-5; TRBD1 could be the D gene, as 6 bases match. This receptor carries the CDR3 CASRAGGAGQPQHF. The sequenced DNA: TGTGCCAGCAGGGCGGGGGGCGCAGGTCAGCCCCAGCATTTT.